A single T cell receptor (beta chain) is shown here with its context. Its matching antigen is unknown. These data belong to a study of response to subunit inactivated influenza vaccine. Overall study findings and caveats: With each seasonal influenza vaccination, the authors suggested, few new T cells are recruited.

MiXCR, applied by TCRdb to the RT-PCR reads, yields one record per CDR3 protein. There are 600,000 to 700,000 distinct CDR3 sequences in the sample; 14% occur only once, and roughly 7.2% lies in the top ten. CDR1 is DFQATT, CDR2 SNEGSKA, per germline (reference sequence). After removal of 4 bases from V and 4 bases from J, the junction contained 2 bases not matched to a gene. This CDR3 is built from 12 residues. The source of this sequence is a man aged 50 or older who received an inactivated influenza vaccine. The input for sequencing was PBMCs from blood, taken 14 days before vaccination. This rearrangement joins TRBV20-1 to TRBJ1-1; 8 bases are shared with TRBD1. The CDR3 here is CSATDRGTEAFF. The CDR3 nucleotides read TGCAGTGCTACCGACAGGGGCACTGAAGCTTTCTTT.